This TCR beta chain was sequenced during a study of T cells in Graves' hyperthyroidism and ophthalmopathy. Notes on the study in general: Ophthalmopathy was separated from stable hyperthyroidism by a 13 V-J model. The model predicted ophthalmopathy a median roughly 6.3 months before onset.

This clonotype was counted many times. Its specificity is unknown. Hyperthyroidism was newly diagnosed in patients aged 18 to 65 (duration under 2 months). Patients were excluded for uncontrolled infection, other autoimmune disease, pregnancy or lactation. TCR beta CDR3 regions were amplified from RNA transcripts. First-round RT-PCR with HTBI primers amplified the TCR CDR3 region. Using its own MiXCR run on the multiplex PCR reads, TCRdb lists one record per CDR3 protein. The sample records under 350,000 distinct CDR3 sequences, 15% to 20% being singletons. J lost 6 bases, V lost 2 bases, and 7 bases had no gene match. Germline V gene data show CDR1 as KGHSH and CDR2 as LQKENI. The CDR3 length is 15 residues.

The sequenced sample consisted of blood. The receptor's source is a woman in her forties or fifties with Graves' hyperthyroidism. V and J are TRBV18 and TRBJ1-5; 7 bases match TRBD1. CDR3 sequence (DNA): TGTGCCAGCTCACCAGAGGCAGGGGGAGTTCAGCCCCAGCATTTT. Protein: CASSPEAGGVQPQHF.